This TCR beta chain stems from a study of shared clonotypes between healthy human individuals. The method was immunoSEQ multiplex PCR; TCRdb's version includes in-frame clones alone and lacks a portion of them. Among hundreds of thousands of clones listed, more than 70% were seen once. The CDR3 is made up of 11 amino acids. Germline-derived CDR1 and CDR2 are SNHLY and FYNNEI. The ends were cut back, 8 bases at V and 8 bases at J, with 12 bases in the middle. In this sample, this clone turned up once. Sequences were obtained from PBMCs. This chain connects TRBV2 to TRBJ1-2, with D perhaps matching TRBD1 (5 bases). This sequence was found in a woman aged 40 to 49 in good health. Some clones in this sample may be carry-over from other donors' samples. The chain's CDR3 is CASWGESGYTF. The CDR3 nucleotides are TGTGCCAGCTGGGGCGAGAGCGGCTACACCTTC. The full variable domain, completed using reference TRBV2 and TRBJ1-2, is EPEVTQTPSHQVTQMGQEVILRCVPISNHLYFYWYRQILGQKVEFLVSFYNNEISEKSEIFDDQFSVERPDGSNFTLKIRSTKLEDSAMYFCASWGESGYTFGSGTRLTVV.